Given below is one TCR beta chain in context. This clone has just one count. The antigen it binds to is not known. The input lacks base qualities; no much larger clone sits a single base away. This entry is derived from a study of graft-versus-host responses after intestinal transplantation (dated by TCRdb to the early 2020s). As for the study more broadly: The transplants that recipients got were multivisceral, liver-intestinal, or isolated intestinal. Graft-versus-host and host-versus-graft alloreactive T cell clones were tracked in the graft, circulation and bone marrow after intestinal transplantation using bulk TCR-beta CDR3 sequencing. The cohort enrolled some 23 intestinal transplant recipients, one of whom was a retransplant, and 3 patients without pretransplant specimens were excluded. Samples from a few later patients were sequenced in-house on an Illumina MiSeq with MiXCR processing rather than by the commercial service. Alloreactive clones were identified by sequencing pre-transplant mixed lymphocyte reaction products and comparing them with unstimulated pre-transplant donor and recipient T cells. Every recipient was given anti-thymocyte globulin induction, followed by about three years of maintenance tacrolimus and steroids. A peak of at least 4% donor T cells among recipient peripheral blood mononuclear cells was the definition used for donor T cell macrochimerism.

Here is what the overall study found, with its caveats: Early after transplant, declines in HvG clones were associated with peak levels of circulating GvH clones. The relatively low number and heterogeneity of intestinal transplant patients limited the conclusions. GvH clones were found in recipient bone marrow, and some of the GvH clones appeared earlier in ileal mucosa or blood, which is consistent with an intestinal mucosal origin. Patients with donor T cell macrochimerism had high GvH to HvG T cell clonal ratios in their allografts.

What this sample's time point label stands for: cells obtained before transplantation from donor or recipient. CD3+CD4+ and CD3+CD8+ populations were FACS-sorted from unstimulated pre-transplant donor and recipient cells taken from spleen or lymph nodes. The CDR3 runs 17 amino acids, cysteine and phenylalanine included. This entry keeps only the CDR3 DNA: 51 bases, framed from base 1. V is pared back by 2 bases and J by 0 bases, with 14 bases lying between the germline termini. As encoded in the germline V gene, CDR1 is SGHVS while CDR2 is FQNEAQ. To prepare the library, the immunoSEQ multiplex PCR assay was applied. For most patients, genomic DNA was isolated using the Qiagen DNeasy Blood and Tissue Kit and was shipped frozen to Adaptive Biotechnologies for TCR sequencing. High-throughput TCR-beta CDR3 sequencing of genomic DNA from most patients was performed by Adaptive Biotechnologies. The original pipeline was this. TCR sequencing data were retrieved from Adaptive's ImmunoSEQ software for 15 to 20 patients, whereas three other patients were processed with MiXCR and VDJtools. CD4 versus CD8 sorting errors were corrected by removing sequences found in both subsets at a frequency ratio below 5:1. CDR3 nucleotide sequences shared between donor and recipient were removed because their origin could not be assigned. To count as alloreactive, a clone needed at least 2-fold expansion over unstimulated cells and a minimum CFSE-low frequency of 0.002% (template counts) or 0.001% (read counts). Clones were considered mappable if detected in sequenced pre-transplant spleen, lymph node, or MLR CFSE-low populations of the donor or recipient. The cumulative frequency of alloreactive clones was calculated as a percentage of all sequences, weighted by copy number. TCRdb retrieved this table from immuneACCESS and kept in-frame rearrangements only. Not all clones are present; in checked studies, unresolved V genes account for under half, and no reason is known for the remainder. V and J calls and clone size are copied from that table; D and trimming were computed from the DNA. The sample includes over 55,000 clones, with approximately 87% observed a single time. The top ten constitute 0.39% of the sample.

The V gene is TRBV7-8 and the J gene is TRBJ2-1; the D gene is unclear. The specimen was unstimulated CD4+ T cells sorted from spleen or lymph node cells, collected before transplant. This TCR was recovered from a human donor who was the organ donor for an intestinal transplant. The DNA sequence is TGTGCCAGCAGCTTATTTATACCCTCCAGCTCCTACAATGAGCAGTTCTTC. This gives the protein CASSLFIPSSSYNEQFF.